Below are 17 T cell receptor beta chains sequenced from a single sample in a study of cytomegalovirus exposure and HLA in healthy donors. The primer mix had 60 Vbeta and 13 Jbeta primers. The table came from immunoSEQ multiplex PCR; TCRdb's copy has only in-frame clones and leaves some out. The repertoire holds around 280,000 clones, with around 90% as singletons. The sample comprised PBMCs. Receptor source: a woman between 18 and 30 years old in good health and CMV-seronegative.

The rearrangement links TRBV10-2 to TRBJ2-5, with D possibly TRBD2 on 6 matching bases. There are 14 residues in the CDR3. Germline CDR1 reads WSHSY; CDR2 reads SAAADI. The V and J ends lost 5 bases and 4 bases respectively, with 14 bases between them. Written as DNA, the CDR3 is TGCGCCAGCAGTTCTCCTAGCGCGGGAGAGACCCAGTACTTC. Translating it yields CASSSPSAGETQYF.

The chain is built from TRBV4-1 and TRBJ1-4; D unclear. The CDR3 covers 18 residues. V was trimmed by 0 bases and J by 4 bases, leaving 18 bases between them. CDR1 and CDR2 (germline): MGHRA, YSYEKL. CDR3 DNA sequence: TGCGCCAGCAGCCAAGAGGAGGATTCTCGACCCGATAATGAAAAACTGTTTTTT. Protein: CASSQEEDSRPDNEKLFF.

The chain joins TRBV7-3 to TRBJ2-4, with 10 bases that match TRBD2. The CDR3 is made up of 14 amino acids. Per the germline V gene, CDR1 is SGHTA and CDR2 is FQGTGA. The V and J ends lost 4 bases and 8 bases, in that order; junction bases with no gene match: 5. The CDR3 DNA sequence: TGTGCCAGCAGCTCCAGCGGGGGGGGAGACATTCAGTACTTC. It codes for CASSSSGGGDIQYF.

The V and J genes are TRBV2 and TRBJ1-1; perhaps TRBD1 as D (5 bases). V was cut by 7 bases and J by 1 base, with 16 bases left in between. Germline V CDR1 and CDR2: SNHLY, FYNNEI. CDR3 length equals 15 residues. In DNA form, the CDR3 reads TGTGCCAGCAAAGATAAACAGGCATCGAACACTGAAGCTTTCTTT. Its protein is CASKDKQASNTEAFF. Looking up the rest from reference TRBV2 and TRBJ1-1 gives the full variable domain: EPEVTQTPSHQVTQMGQEVILRCVPISNHLYFYWYRQILGQKVEFLVSFYNNEISEKSEIFDDQFSVERPDGSNFTLKIRSTKLEDSAMYFCASKDKQASNTEAFFGQGTRLTVV.

The CDR3 loop is CASSLAPLAGGIGEQFF. CDR3 bases: TGCGCCAGCAGCTTGGCCCCACTAGCGGGGGGGATCGGTGAGCAGTTCTTC. The rearrangement uses TRBV5-1 and TRBJ2-1, with 13 bases fitting TRBD2. The CDR3 loop spans 17 amino acids. J gave up 9 bases and V 0 bases, and 9 bases lay outside the gene matches. Germline CDR1 SGHRS, CDR2 YFSETQ.

The chain is built from TRBV15 and TRBJ2-1, with 7 nucleotides matching TRBD2. CDR3 length equals 17 residues. Germline V gene sequence: CDR1 LNHNV, CDR2 YYDKDF (reference sequence). J was trimmed by 0 bases and V by 7 bases; bases with no gene match: 12. In nucleotides, the CDR3 is TGTGCCACCACCCCCTGGGGAGGGACCAGCTCCTACAATGAGCAGTTCTTC. The encoded protein is CATTPWGGTSSYNEQFF.

The V call is TRBV18, the J call TRBJ2-1; 9 bases match TRBD2. Germline lookup yields CDR1 KGHSH and CDR2 LQKENI. The CDR3 consists of 15 residues. Trimming at V came to 1 base and at J to 5 bases, leaving 3 bases not matched to a gene. CDR3 nucleotide sequence: TGTGCCAGCTCACCACGGGTAGCGGGGGACAATGAGCAGTTCTTC. Amino acid sequence: CASSPRVAGDNEQFF.

The chain couples TRBV18 to TRBJ2-5; D possibly corresponds to TRBD2 (6 bases). With the DNA end fitting TRBJ2-7 better, the J assignment may be wrong. The CDR3 has 18 amino acids. Germline V gives CDR1 KGHSH, CDR2 LQKENI. The DNA for the CDR3 is TGTGCCAGCTCGCAGGAGGAGTGGGCCGGGGAGGATTCCTACGAGCAGTACTTC. Translated: CASSQEEWAGEDSYEQYF.

The table lists this clone with a few counts. CDR3 bases: TGTGCCAGCACCGTACTTCGACAGTTAAACTATGGCTACACCTTC. Translated: CASTVLRQLNYGYTF. The chain combines TRBV2 with TRBJ1-2, with D maybe TRBD1 (5 bases). CDR1 and CDR2 (germline): SNHLY, FYNNEI. The CDR3 length is 15 residues. V was pared by 7 bases and J by 2 bases, with 17 bases between.

CDR3 amino acids: CATSTAAEGLSAFF. DNA for the CDR3: TGTGCCACCAGCACCGCCGCGGAGGGTCTCTCGGCTTTCTTT. The J gene is TRBJ1-1, the V gene TRBV15, with D hard to call. The germline V gene encodes CDR1 LNHNV and CDR2 YYDKDF (reference sequence). V gave up 4 bases and J gave up 11 bases, with 20 bases separating them. The CDR3 is 14 residues long.

The V and J genes are TRBV10-1 and TRBJ1-5; D uncertain. V was trimmed by 3 bases and J by 4 bases, leaving 7 bases between them. Germline V gene data show CDR1 as WNHNN and CDR2 as SYGVQD (reference sequence). This CDR3 is 13 amino acids long. The DNA of the CDR3 is TGCGCCAGCAGTGAATCGGGGAATCAGCCCCAGCATTTT. This gives the protein CASSESGNQPQHF.

This rearrangement joins TRBV5-1 to TRBJ2-7, with D tentatively TRBD2 (6 bases). Trimming removed 4 bases from V and 0 bases from J, with 14 bases in between. CDR1 is SGHRS, CDR2 YFSETQ, per germline. The CDR3 is 15 residues long. The CDR3: CASSPFRGSSYEQYF. CDR3 nucleotides: TGCGCCAGCAGCCCCTTTCGGGGGTCCTCCTACGAGCAGTACTTC.

In its sample, this clone was seen once. The J gene is TRBJ2-2, the V gene TRBV19; no clear D gene. V lost 0 bases and J 2 bases, leaving 4 bases between the germline ends. Germline CDR1 is LNHDA and CDR2 is SQIVND (reference sequence). This CDR3 region has 14 residues. This CDR3 reads CASSIEHNTGELFF. DNA for the CDR3: TGTGCCAGTAGTATAGAACATAACACCGGGGAGCTGTTTTTT.

Note on this clone: One end of the junction varies from germline; a read error may be responsible. The V and J genes are TRBV19 and TRBJ2-1, with TRBD1 matching over 7 bases. Germline V lookup: CDR1 LNHDA, CDR2 SQIVND (reference sequence). There are 14 residues in the CDR3. CDR3 bases: TGTGCCAGTAGTGTAGACAGGGCCTACAATGAGCAGTTCTTC. It translates to CASSVDRAYNEQFF.

This clone was picked up a small number of times. The V and J genes are TRBV4-2 and TRBJ2-5, with D perhaps TRBD1 (5 bases). CDR1 is LGHNA, CDR2 YNFKEQ, per germline. Trimming left V 0 bases short and J 5 bases short, with 10 bases between. This CDR3 contains 14 residues. Here the CDR3 DNA reads TGTGCCAGCAGCCAAGATAGGGGCACCGAGACCCAGTACTTC. Protein sequence: CASSQDRGTETQYF.

The rearrangement links TRBV7-8 to TRBJ2-1; D is possibly TRBD2 (5 bases). The CDR3 is made up of 14 amino acids. V was trimmed by 2 bases and J by 2 bases, leaving 7 bases between them. Germline CDR1 is SGHVS and CDR2 is FQNEAQ. The CDR3 nucleotides are TGTGCCAGCAGCTTATTAGCGCCCTACAATGAGCAGTTCTTC. As protein: CASSLLAPYNEQFF.

The V gene is TRBV5-4, the J gene TRBJ1-1, with D maybe TRBD1 (6 bases). The CDR3 spans 17 residues. The V end was cut by 4 bases, the J end by 2 bases, with 21 bases between. Germline values: CDR1 SGHNT, CDR2 YYREEE (reference sequence). CDR3 protein: CASSPDSVGLQNTEAFF. In nucleotides, the CDR3 is TGTGCCAGCAGCCCGGACAGCGTTGGTTTGCAAAACACTGAAGCTTTCTTT.